This is a list of T cell receptor beta chains from one sample in a study of blood T cell repertoires in COVID-19. The repertoire was sequenced with immunoSEQ multiplex PCR; TCRdb's copy has only in-frame clones and lacks some. The sample includes about 290,000 clones, roughly 91% seen only once; the top ten take around 10%. The sample was peripheral blood. These receptors were collected from a young woman with COVID-19, enrolled during active disease. Each CDR3 is given with its conserved first and last residue. The order of the fields is clone size, V gene, D gene, J gene, CDR3 DNA, CDR3 protein. A D gene is named only where the DNA matches it firmly. Clone size is stated in some rows and not others, as once, few, many or a class when expanded.

.	TRBV2	.	TRBJ1-2	TGTGCCAGCAGTGAACTTCCTCAGGGGAAGTATGGCTACACCTTC	CASSELPQGKYGYTF
.	TRBV12-3/TRBV12-4	.	TRBJ1-5	TGTGCCAGCAGTTTCGGGGGTCAGCCCCAGCATTTT	CASSFGGQPQHF
.	TRBV2	TRBD2	TRBJ2-5	TGTGCCAGCAGTGGACTAGCGGGGGGGTCGGAGACCCAGTACTTC	CASSGLAGGSETQYF
.	TRBV10-2	.	TRBJ1-5	TGCGCCAGCACCGGACCTAACGGGGCCCAGCATTTT	CASTGPNGAQHF
once	TRBV27	TRBD1	TRBJ1-4	TGTGCCAGCAGTTTATCGCATCCGGGACAGGGGTTTGCAACTAATGAAAAACTGTTTTTT	CASSLSHPGQGFATNEKLFF
.	TRBV2	TRBD1	TRBJ1-5	TGTGCCAGCAGTTACCCTTCCGGGACAGGGGGCAATCAGCCCCAGCATTTT	CASSYPSGTGGNQPQHF
.	TRBV5-6	.	TRBJ2-7	TGTGCCAGCACCCTCGGGGGCTACGAGCAGTACTTC	CASTLGGYEQYF
once	TRBV6-1	TRBD1	TRBJ1-6	TGTGCCAGCAGTGACACAGGGGGAACCCATAATTCACCCCTCCACTTT	CASSDTGGTHNSPLHF
.	TRBV9	TRBD1	TRBJ1-5	TGTGCCAGCAGCGTAGGTGGAGGGGGCTGGCAGCCCCAGCATTTT	CASSVGGGGWQPQHF
.	TRBV9	.	TRBJ1-5	TGTGCCAGCAGCGCAACAGGGAACAATCAGCCCCAGCATTTT	CASSATGNNQPQHF
.	TRBV15	.	TRBJ1-2	TGTGCCACCAGCAACAGACCTAACTATGGCTACACCTTC	CATSNRPNYGYTF
.	TRBV5-4	TRBD1	TRBJ2-6	TGTGCCAGCAGCGGGGCGGACAGGGTCGGGGCCAACGTCCTGACTTTC	CASSGADRVGANVLTF
.	TRBV19	.	TRBJ2-5	TGTGCCAGTAGTATCTCGGGGCAAGAGACCCAGTACTTC	CASSISGQETQYF
once	TRBV28	.	TRBJ2-1	TGTGCCAGCAGTTTAACAGGGAGCCACAATGAGCAGTTCTTC	CASSLTGSHNEQFF
.	TRBV7-9	.	TRBJ1-2	TGTGCCAGCAGCGGGGGAGGGCTGGGCGGCTACACCTTC	CASSGGGLGGYTF
.	TRBV27	.	TRBJ1-5	TGTGCCAGCAGTTTTCAGGTCCCGGCGTCATATAGCAATCAGCCCCAGCATTTT	CASSFQVPASYSNQPQHF
.	TRBV7-2	TRBD1	TRBJ2-3	TGTGCCAGCAGCTTGGGGGGGACAGGGGGAAATACGCAGTATTTT	CASSLGGTGGNTQYF
.	TRBV2	.	TRBJ1-1	TGTGCCTGGAGGAGGGGAGGCACTGAAGCTTTCTTT	CAWRRGGTEAFF
.	TRBV6-5	.	TRBJ1-2	TGTGCCAGTCGAACCGGGACAAGAGGCTACACCTTC	CASRTGTRGYTF
.	TRBV12-5	.	TRBJ2-4	TGTGCTAGTGGTTTGCTAGGTGGGGGGGCCAAAAACATTCAGTACTTC	CASGLLGGGAKNIQYF
once	TRBV6-5	.	TRBJ1-1	TGTGCCAGCAGCGAGGGAATAGGGATGAACACTGAAGCTTTCTTT	CASSEGIGMNTEAFF
.	TRBV7-8	TRBD1	TRBJ1-2	TGTGCCAGCAGTCTAGAAGTGAGGGGGCGTTATGGCTACACCTTC	CASSLEVRGRYGYTF
.	TRBV28	.	TRBJ1-1	TGTGCCAGCAGCCCCCCTCGCAGTATGAACACTGAAGCTTTCTTT	CASSPPRSMNTEAFF
once	TRBV19	.	TRBJ1-2	TGTGCCAGTAGTATAACCCGGGACACCTATGGCTACACCTTC	CASSITRDTYGYTF
.	TRBV4-1	.	TRBJ1-1	TGCGCCAGCAGCCAACCGGGTTTGGACACTGAAGCTTTCTTT	CASSQPGLDTEAFF
.	TRBV5-4	.	TRBJ2-5	TGTGCCAGCAGCTTGTGGGGCAGACAAGAGACCCAGTACTTC	CASSLWGRQETQYF
.	TRBV30	.	TRBJ2-7	TGTGCCTGGAGTCCCAGAAACGAGCAGTACTTC	CAWSPRNEQYF
.	TRBV5-1	.	TRBJ2-7	TGCGCCAGCAGCCCGTCGGGGGGCCGGTCCTACGAGCAGTACTTC	CASSPSGGRSYEQYF
once	TRBV5-4	.	TRBJ2-5	TGTGCCAGCAGCACACAAGAGACCCAGTACTTC	CASSTQETQYF
.	TRBV5-4	.	TRBJ2-5	TGTGCCAGCAGCTCGCCTGCTCTAGCGACCGAAGAGACCCAGTACTTC	CASSSPALATEETQYF
.	TRBV3-1/TRBV3-2	.	TRBJ2-7	TGTGCCAGCAGCCGAGGCACAGGGACCATCTCCTACGAGCAGTACTTC	CASSRGTGTISYEQYF
.	TRBV5-6	TRBD1	TRBJ1-5	TGTGCCAGCAGCCCGGGACAGGGGGCTGATCAGCCCCAGCATTTT	CASSPGQGADQPQHF
.	TRBV10-3	.	TRBJ1-3	TGTGCCATCAGTGATGGGGCGACAGCTGGAAACACCATATATTTT	CAISDGATAGNTIYF
.	TRBV23-1	TRBD1	TRBJ2-3	TGCGCCAGCAGTCCCCCGGGACAGGGTGTAGATACGCAGTATTTT	CASSPPGQGVDTQYF
.	TRBV19	TRBD1	TRBJ1-5	TGTGCCAGCGGGACAGCTTCCGCTGGGGAGAATCAGCCCCAGCATTTT	CASGTASAGENQPQHF
.	TRBV7-9	.	TRBJ1-3	TGTGCCAGCAGCTTAGTGGCCGGCGGGAGAAACACCATATATTTT	CASSLVAGGRNTIYF
.	TRBV20-1	.	TRBJ1-2	TGCAGTGCTAGTGAGAGGGTCAGAGCTAACTATGGCTACACCTTC	CSASERVRANYGYTF
.	TRBV5-8	TRBD2	TRBJ2-7	TGTGCCAGCAGCGTAGCGGGGGGCCCCGTCTCCTACGAGCAGTACTTC	CASSVAGGPVSYEQYF
few	TRBV28	.	TRBJ1-3	TGTGCCAGCAGTTTGGGGCCGGGAAACACCATATATTTT	CASSLGPGNTIYF
once	TRBV28	.	TRBJ1-4	TGTGCCAGCTACTCCAGGGAAACGGAAAAACTGTTTTTT	CASYSRETEKLFF
.	TRBV11-2	.	TRBJ1-1	TGTGCCAGCAGCTTGTTATCGCCTTCGGTTAAAGCTTTCTTT	CASSLLSPSVKAFF